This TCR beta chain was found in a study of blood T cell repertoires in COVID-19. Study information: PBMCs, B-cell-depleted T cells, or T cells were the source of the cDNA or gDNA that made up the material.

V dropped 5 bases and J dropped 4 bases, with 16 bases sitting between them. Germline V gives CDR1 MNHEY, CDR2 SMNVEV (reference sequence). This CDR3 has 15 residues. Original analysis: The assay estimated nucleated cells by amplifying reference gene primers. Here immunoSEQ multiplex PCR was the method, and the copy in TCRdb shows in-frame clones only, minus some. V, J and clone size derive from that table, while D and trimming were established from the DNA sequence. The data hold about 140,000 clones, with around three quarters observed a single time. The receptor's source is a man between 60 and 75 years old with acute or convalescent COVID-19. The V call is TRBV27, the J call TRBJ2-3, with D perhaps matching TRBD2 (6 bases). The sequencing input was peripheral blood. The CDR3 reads CASSLLGEVADTQYF. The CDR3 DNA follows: TGTGCCAGCAGTCTTCTGGGGGAGGTAGCAGATACGCAGTATTTT.